These T cell receptor beta chains were read from a single sample in a study of metastatic and nonmetastatic thyroid tumors. TCRdb re-clonotyped the PCR reads via MiXCR. Among roughly 48,000 clones listed, roughly 18% were seen once. The sequenced sample consisted of blood. The receptors originated from a female donor with papillary thyroid cancer or a benign thyroid nodule (not recorded which). Some clones in this sample may be carry-over from other donors' samples. CDR3s include the opening cysteine and the closing phenylalanine or tryptophan. D genes are given only for firm matches. Some rows have no size entry. The others give once, few or many, or a class for an expanded clone.

14	-	many	TRBV28	TRBJ1-5	CASSLGLTSQPQHF	TGTGCCAGCAGTTTAGGCCTTACGAGTCAGCCCCAGCATTTT
15	TRBD1	many	TRBV28	TRBJ2-2	CASSTWTGNTGGLFF	TGTGCCAGCAGTACATGGACAGGGAACACCGGGGGGCTGTTTTTT
14	-	medium-sized	TRBV6-2/TRBV6-3	TRBJ1-2	CASSSNNRRDGYTF	TGTGCCAGCAGTTCCAATAACCGACGGGATGGCTACACCTTC
15	-	many	TRBV4-1	TRBJ2-7	CASSQGGTAAYEQYF	TGCGCCAGCAGCCAAGGAGGGACTGCAGCCTACGAGCAGTACTTC
13	-	-	TRBV30	TRBJ1-2	CAWRKGNHYGYTF	TGTGCCTGGAGAAAAGGGAATCACTATGGCTACACCTTC
12	-	many	TRBV4-1	TRBJ2-3	CASSQTADTQYF	TGCGCCAGCAGCCAAACTGCAGATACGCAGTATTTT
12	-	many	TRBV7-2	TRBJ2-1	CASSLDWDEQFF	TGTGCCAGCAGCTTAGATTGGGATGAGCAGTTCTTC
15	TRBD2	few	TRBV24-1	TRBJ2-1	CATSVVSGRATEQFF	TGTGCCACCAGTGTTGTTAGCGGGAGGGCCACTGAGCAGTTCTTC
15	TRBD1	-	TRBV20-1	TRBJ2-5	CSARESRQGAETQYF	TGCAGTGCTAGAGAAAGTAGACAGGGGGCGGAGACCCAGTACTTC
16	TRBD1	-	TRBV7-2	TRBJ2-1	CASSLAGTGASGEQFF	TGTGCCAGCAGCTTGGCCGGGACAGGGGCTAGTGGCGAGCAGTTCTTC
18	TRBD2	many	TRBV7-2	TRBJ2-1	CASSLAVSTSGSYNEQFF	TGTGCCAGCAGCTTAGCGGTTTCGACTAGCGGCTCCTACAATGAGCAGTTCTTC
16	TRBD2	many	TRBV20-1	TRBJ2-2	CSARDTTGGDTGELFF	TGCAGTGCTAGAGATACCACGGGGGGGGACACCGGGGAGCTGTTTTTT
14	-	-	TRBV19	TRBJ2-7	CASINFAGVYEQYF	TGTGCCAGTATTAACTTTGCGGGCGTCTACGAGCAGTACTTC
15	-	-	TRBV6-1	TRBJ2-6	CATTEEATGSNVLTF	TGTGCCACTACGGAGGAAGCGACTGGGTCCAACGTCCTGACTTTC
20	TRBD1	many	TRBV5-4	TRBJ1-2	CASSLFRDRGLAAVGYGYTF	TGTGCCAGCAGCTTGTTTCGCGACAGGGGGCTCGCGGCTGTTGGCTATGGCTACACCTTC
14	TRBD1	many	TRBV28	TRBJ2-7	CASRGQGDSYEQYF	TGTGCCAGCAGAGGACAGGGAGACTCCTACGAGCAGTACTTC